The 25 T cell receptor beta chains in this list originate from one sample, sequenced in a study of blood T cells in healthy people across ages. Alongside a J-beta primer mix, a sample-barcoded 5' primer served in a second PCR lasting about 7 to 11 cycles. TCRdb itself ran the 5' RACE reads through MiXCR, one entry per CDR3 protein. The top ten hold 3% of the sample, which has more than 650,000 distinct CDR3 sequences, more than 25% seen once. The same data also contributed to another study, on T cells of mothers and their children.

Sequenced sample: blood. The source of these receptors is a boy aged 10-17 years in good health.

This chain links TRBV7-9 with TRBJ2-5; D is unclear. This CDR3 has 14 amino acids. The V end was cut by 2 bases, the J end by 0 bases, with 7 bases between. Germline V lookup: CDR1 SEHNR, CDR2 FQNEAQ (reference sequence). The CDR3 DNA follows: TGTGCCAGCAGCTTAATGGATAACCAAGAGACCCAGTACTTC. It specifies CASSLMDNQETQYF.

V and J are TRBV7-9 and TRBJ2-5, with 10 bases identical to TRBD1. CDR3 length: 17 residues. CDR1 and CDR2 from the germline V gene are SEHNR and FQNEAQ (reference sequence). V gave up 5 bases and J gave up 3 bases; unmatched junction bases: 12. The CDR3 is CASSNTRDRGTEETQYF. The DNA for the CDR3 is TGTGCCAGCAGCAACACCCGGGACAGGGGAACGGAAGAGACCCAGTACTTC.

DNA for the CDR3: TGTGCCAGCAGCCCTCAACTAGCTGATTATCGCCGCAATGAGCAGTTCTTC. This sequence encodes CASSPQLADYRRNEQFF. The genes are TRBV11-2 and TRBJ2-1, with D possibly being TRBD2 (6 bases). Deletions cut 5 bases from V and 6 bases from J, with 23 bases between. The CDR3 sequence is 17 residues long. Germline V gene sequence: CDR1 SGHAT, CDR2 FQNNGV.

This clonotype was seen only a few times. The gene calls are TRBV12-3 or TRBV12-4 and TRBJ2-1; TRBD2 agrees at 8 bases. V lost 1 base, J lost 10 bases, and 6 bases stayed unmatched. CDR3 length: 14 amino acids. CDR3: CASSLDGGAREQFF. The CDR3, as DNA: TGTGCCAGCAGTTTAGACGGGGGGGCTCGGGAGCAGTTCTTC.

The chain recombines TRBV9 with TRBJ1-6, with 10 positions matching TRBD1. V lost 4 bases, J lost 10 bases, and 5 bases stayed unmatched. Germline V gives CDR1 SGDLS, CDR2 YYNGEE. The CDR3 is made up of 14 amino acids. In DNA, the CDR3 is TGTGCCAGCAGCCCTGGGACAGGGGAGTCACCCCTCCACTTT. This gives the protein CASSPGTGESPLHF.

This clonotype was seen many times. J is TRBJ1-5 and V is TRBV6-5, with D tentatively TRBD1 (5 bases). Germline V gene sequence: CDR1 MNHEY, CDR2 SVGAGI. The CDR3 is 18 amino acids. With 0 bases removed from V and 2 bases from J, the gap between germline ends came to 17 bases. The CDR3 protein is CASSYSMGYEGGNQPQHF. In DNA, the CDR3 is TGTGCCAGCAGTTACTCGATGGGCTATGAAGGGGGCAATCAGCCCCAGCATTTT.

The chain uses TRBV9 and TRBJ2-5; D possibly corresponds to TRBD2 (6 bases). The closer fit of TRBJ2-1 to the DNA end suggests the J call may be wrong. Looked up from germline, CDR1 is SGDLS and CDR2 is YYNGEE. The CDR3 extends over 14 amino acids. Written as DNA, the CDR3 is TGTGCCGGCACCGGGGAGGCAGGTCGGGATGGGCAGTTCTTC. Amino acids: CAGTGEAGRDGQFF.

The rearrangement links TRBV6-5 to TRBJ1-1; the D is unclear. CDR1 and CDR2 from the germline V gene are MNHEY and SVGAGI. The CDR3 is 14 amino acids. Trimming pared 2 bases from V and 0 bases from J, leaving 7 bases between. CDR3 coding DNA: TGTGCCAGCAGTTACATTGGGGTGAACACTGAAGCTTTCTTT. Residues: CASSYIGVNTEAFF.

The chain uses TRBV7-2 and TRBJ1-1, with D unclear. The CDR3 extends over 15 amino acids. In germline, CDR1 is SGHTA, CDR2 FQGNSA. The ends were cut back, 1 base at V and 1 base at J, with 10 bases in the middle. The CDR3 sequence: CASSLVTRSNTEAFF. The CDR3 nucleotides are TGTGCCAGCAGCTTAGTAACACGGTCGAACACTGAAGCTTTCTTT.

This clonotype has just a few counts. An end of the junction does not agree with germline; a read error may underlie this. The V and J genes are TRBV20-1 and TRBJ2-5, with 10 bases aligning to TRBD2. CDR1 is DFQATT, CDR2 SNEGSKA, per germline (reference sequence). The CDR3 extends over 15 amino acids. Written as DNA, the CDR3 is TGCAGTGCCAGTATAACTAGCGGGGACCACGAGACCCAGTACTTC. The encoded protein is CSASITSGDHETQYF.

This clonotype was seen a handful of times. The chain uses TRBV5-1 and TRBJ2-2; D is perhaps TRBD1 (5 bases). The CDR3 loop spans 13 amino acids. Per the germline V gene, CDR1 is SGHRS and CDR2 is YFSETQ. Deletions cut 4 bases from V and 6 bases from J, with 10 bases between. CDR3 loop: CASSKQGSGELFF. In DNA form, the CDR3 reads TGCGCCAGCAGCAAGCAGGGTTCCGGGGAGCTGTTTTTT. Full variable domain (remainder filled in from reference TRBV5-1 and TRBJ2-2): KAGVTQTPRYLIKTRGQQVTLSCSPISGHRSVSWYQQTPGQGLQFLFEYFSETQRNKGNFPGRFSGRQFSNSRSEMNVSTLELGDSALYLCASSKQGSGELFFGEGSRLTVL.

At least ten counts were recorded for this clonotype. This rearrangement joins TRBV2 to TRBJ2-5; no clear D gene. V shed 7 bases and J shed 5 bases, with 5 bases lying between them. Germline V gene data show CDR1 as SNHLY and CDR2 as FYNNEI. The CDR3 length is 10 residues. CDR3 protein: CASMGETQYF. The DNA for the CDR3 is TGTGCCAGCATGGGTGAGACCCAGTACTTC. The whole variable domain, filled in from reference TRBV2 and TRBJ2-5, reads EPEVTQTPSHQVTQMGQEVILRCVPISNHLYFYWYRQILGQKVEFLVSFYNNEISEKSEIFDDQFSVERPDGSNFTLKIRSTKLEDSAMYFCASMGETQYFGPGTRLLVL.

This clonotype was seen only a few times. The CDR3 is CASSYQDRGNSPLHF. The DNA of the CDR3 is TGTGCCAGCAGTTACCAGGACAGGGGAAATTCACCCCTCCACTTT. The rearrangement joins TRBV6-6 to TRBJ1-6; 9 bases are a match to TRBD1. This CDR3 comprises 15 residues. With 2 bases clipped from V and 7 bases from J, the junction kept 3 bases outside the gene matches. The germline gives CDR1 MNHNY, CDR2 SVGAGI (reference sequence).

The chain is built from TRBV20-1 and TRBJ2-5; D is tentatively TRBD1 or TRBD2 (5 bases each). Germline V gene sequence: CDR1 DFQATT, CDR2 SNEGSKA (reference sequence). CDR3 length: 13 amino acids. Trimming stripped 4 bases from V and 5 bases from J, with 14 bases between. Here the CDR3 DNA reads TGCAGTGCTACAGACGGGGCCCGGGAGACCCAGTACTTC. It yields the protein CSATDGARETQYF.

This clonotype was seen more than once but under ten times. This sequence joins TRBV5-1 and TRBJ1-1, with D tentatively TRBD1 (5 bases). Germline V gives CDR1 SGHRS, CDR2 YFSETQ. The V and J ends lost 0 bases and 4 bases respectively, with 7 bases between them. The CDR3 sequence is 13 residues long. CDR3 nucleotides: TGCGCCAGCAGCTTGGTCGGGACCACTGAAGCTTTCTTT. Its protein is CASSLVGTTEAFF.

The chain couples TRBV4-1 to TRBJ2-5; D is possibly TRBD2 (7 bases). The DNA end favors TRBJ2-1, so the J call may be wrong. Germline CDR1 reads MGHRA; CDR2 reads YSYEKL. CDR3 length: 14 residues. CDR3 nucleotides: TGCGCCAGTGCCCTACCGGGGGGCTGGAATGAGCAGTTCTTC. Translating gives CASALPGGWNEQFF.

This sequence joins TRBV7-3 and TRBJ2-5; D may be TRBD1 (5 bases). V was pared by 0 bases and J by 4 bases, with 21 bases between. The CDR3 runs to 18 residues. Looked up from germline, CDR1 is SGHTA and CDR2 is FQGTGA. In nucleotides, the CDR3 is TGTGCCAGCAGCTTAACGAAGAAAGAGATGCAGGGTGGAGAGACCCAGTACTTC. Its protein product is CASSLTKKEMQGGETQYF.

The chain employs TRBV5-1 and TRBJ2-7; D is unresolved. Per germline, CDR1 SGHRS and CDR2 YFSETQ. V lost 2 bases and J lost 0, with 6 bases in between. The CDR3 totals 13 residues. CDR3 in DNA: TGCGCCAGCAGCTTAATGGCCTCCTACGAGCAGTACTTC. Protein sequence: CASSLMASYEQYF. Complete variable domain (other parts from reference TRBV5-1 and TRBJ2-7): KAGVTQTPRYLIKTRGQQVTLSCSPISGHRSVSWYQQTPGQGLQFLFEYFSETQRNKGNFPGRFSGRQFSNSRSEMNVSTLELGDSALYLCASSLMASYEQYFGPGTRLTVT.

The genes are TRBV18 and TRBJ1-2, with a possible D match to TRBD1 (6 bases). V was shortened by 3 bases and J by 3 bases, with 17 bases between the two germline ends. This CDR3 is 16 amino acids long. Germline loops: CDR1 KGHSH, CDR2 LQKENI. The CDR3 DNA follows: TGTGCCAGCTCACCTGAGTGGGGGCCCCTTGACTATGGCTACACCTTC. Protein: CASSPEWGPLDYGYTF.

The table lists this clonotype with a few counts. A much larger clone is a single base away; this may be a read error. The chain combines TRBV7-9 with TRBJ1-5, with no clear D. CDR1 is SEHNR and CDR2 is FQNEAQ in the germline V gene (reference sequence). This CDR3 has 14 residues. The CDR3 DNA reads TGCGCCAGCAGCTTGGCGGCAGGCAATCAGCCCCAGCATTTT. Protein: CASSLAAGNQPQHF.

Notes on this clonotype: At one boundary the junction diverges from the germline segment, which might be a read error. V usage is TRBV7-9 and J usage is TRBJ1-4; D is possibly TRBD1 (6 bases). Germline lookup yields CDR1 SEHNR and CDR2 FQNEAQ (reference sequence). CDR3 size: 15 residues. CDR3 residues: CASSSGQTTNEKLLF. The DNA of the CDR3 is TGTGCCAGCAGCTCGGGACAAACAACTAATGAAAAACTGCTTTTT.

This clonotype showed up just a few times. The chain combines TRBV6-1 with TRBJ2-2, with D possibly being TRBD1 or TRBD2 (5 bases each). V was cut by 6 bases and J by 1 base, with 18 bases left in between. The germline V gene encodes CDR1 MNHNS and CDR2 SASEGT. The CDR3 length is 17 residues. The CDR3 sequence is CASRRKPGPLNTGELFF. DNA for the CDR3: TGTGCCAGCAGACGTAAGCCGGGACCCTTGAACACCGGGGAGCTGTTTTTT.

The gene calls are TRBV20-1 and TRBJ2-6, with D possibly matching TRBD1 (6 bases). The V end lost 1 base, the J end lost 1 base, and 17 bases lay between the germline ends. From germline, CDR1 is DFQATT and CDR2 SNEGSKA (reference sequence). This CDR3 has 18 amino acids. The CDR3 DNA reads as TGCAGTGCTAGAGTAACTACAGGGCTAATTTCTGGGGCCAACGTCCTGACTTTC. It specifies CSARVTTGLISGANVLTF.

This clonotype was observed a few times. CDR3 bases: TGCGCCAGCAGTGAGTGGCGGGCTCGAGGTTATGGCTACACCTTC. This gives the protein CASSEWRARGYGYTF. The chain recombines TRBV10-2 with TRBJ1-2; D is unclear. V gave up 1 base and J gave up 5 bases, with 14 bases separating them. Germline CDR1 is WSHSY and CDR2 is SAAADI. This CDR3 is 15 amino acids long.

The table lists this clonotype with many counts. The J gene is TRBJ1-1, the V gene TRBV7-9, with TRBD1 matching 7 bases. The CDR3 has 14 amino acids. J lost 8 bases, V lost 3 bases, and 9 bases had no gene match. Germline V gene lookup returns CDR1 SEHNR and CDR2 FQNEAQ (reference sequence). CDR3 loop: CASSFSEGQPEAFF. Written as DNA, the CDR3 is TGTGCCAGCAGCTTTAGTGAGGGACAGCCAGAAGCTTTCTTT. The variable domain in full, completed from reference TRBV7-9 and TRBJ1-1, reads DTGVSQNPRHKITKRGQNVTFRCDPISEHNRLYWYRQTLGQGPEFLTYFQNEAQLEKSRLLSDRFSAERPKGSFSTLEIQRTEQGDSAMYLCASSFSEGQPEAFFGQGTRLTVV.